The clone carrying this T cell receptor beta chain was seen a handful of times. Its matching antigen is unknown. The germline CDR1 and CDR2 sequences are SGHRS and YFSETQ. CDR3 length: 14 residues. Trimming at V came to 4 bases and at J to 3 bases, leaving 6 bases not matched to a gene. The TCRbeta library was prepared with unique molecular identifiers. TCRdb reanalysed the PCR reads using MiXCR and keeps one entry per CDR3 protein. The sample contains approximately 1,000,000 distinct CDR3 sequences, about 29% of which appear only once. This specimen belongs to a study of T-cell reconstitution after alpha-beta-depleted transplantation in children. Findings and caveats of the study: Surviving thymic progenitors and recipient T cells were the source of high TCRbeta diversity at day 60 in some patients. One year post-transplant, T-cell counts and diversity were largely derived from T cells produced anew. Several hundred expanded graft clones reportedly were the source of alpha-beta T cells about two months after transplant.

This specimen was PBMCs, mostly from graft donor cells, taken 360 days after TCRalphabeta/CD19-depleted stem cell transplant. The receptor comes from a boy less than two years old who had a stem cell transplant for SCID, so the T cells may come from the graft donor. The chain recombines TRBV5-1 with TRBJ2-7, with 8 bases aligning to TRBD2. The CDR3 region has the DNA TGCGCCAGCAGCATCCGGGGGGGCGGCTACGAGCAGTACTTC. This encodes CASSIRGGGYEQYF.